This T cell receptor (beta chain) was profiled in a study of cytomegalovirus exposure and HLA in healthy donors. The overall study: The approximately 670 first-cohort repertoires and the 130 or so validation repertoires shared the same platform, a later analysis reported. Study-level results: Investigators reported around 150 TCR beta chains as tied to cytomegalovirus.

Germline values: CDR1 SGHRS, CDR2 YFSETQ. The junction had 10 bases not matched to a gene; V was cut back by 0 bases and J by 5 bases. There are 16 residues in the CDR3. With respect to this clone: Its target is not known.

Profiling relied on immunoSEQ multiplex PCR, and the TCRdb table lists in-frame clones only, not all of them. This table holds about 190,000 clones, roughly 80% found once. The source material was PBMCs. V gene TRBV5-1 combines with J gene TRBJ2-7; 8 bases line up with TRBD2. The TCR comes from a man between 18 and 35 years old in good health and CMV-seropositive. CDR3 in DNA: TGCGCCAGCAGCTTGGTTCCCGGGAGGGCCGACCACGAGCAGTACTTC. Translating gives CASSLVPGRADHEQYF.